The source of this T cell receptor delta chain is a study of delta chain sequences of gamma delta T cells (dated by TCRdb to about 2017). Libraries were prepared through 5' RACE. TCRdb lists the instrument as Illumina MiSeq. Clone calls in TCRdb were regenerated from the public reads with CATT, after which identical DNA sequences shared one row. The table for this sample lists under 500 delta-chain clones; about 45% of them were counted only once. The ten largest clones capture around 25% of the sample. This clone is described as large (0.1 to 1%). The antigen it binds to is not known. No qualities accompany the bases; no much larger clone lies one base away. The CDR3 contains 21 residues, cysteine and phenylalanine counted. The DNA shown is the 63-base CDR3, in frame from base 1. The V end gives up 1 base and the J end 1 base, leaving 20 bases in the junction not matched to a gene. The germline V gene gives CDR1 as TSWWSYY and CDR2 as QGS.

The rearranged chain carries TRDV1 and TRDJ1; TRDD3 aligns with 8 central bases. This sequence was found in a human donor in good health. The sample was either unsorted cells or a sorted T cell fraction (not recorded which). The CDR3 reads CALGEPTTVWGITRSTDKLIF. The DNA sequence reads TGTGCTCTTGGGGAACCCACAACAGTTTGGGGGATCACCCGCAGCACCGATAAACTCATCTTT.